These 30 T cell receptor beta chains share one sample of origin, sequenced in a study of tumor-infiltrating lymphocytes in primary liver carcinoma (TCRdb year 2017). TRIzol reagent was used to extract blood RNA from unsorted whole blood, while the DNeasy Blood & Tissue kit provided the germline DNA. Sequencing took place on an Illumina HiSeq 2500. TCRbeta-specific cDNA was reverse-transcribed from 500 ng total RNA using a constant-region primer and ProtoScript II reverse transcriptase. Construction of the TCRbeta libraries relied on three nested rounds of multiplex PCR, following a slightly modified ARM-PCR procedure. Each of the first two PCR rounds ran for around 10 cycles using multiplex TRBV1-TRBV30 forward primers together with a Cbeta reverse primer. TCRdb reworked the public reads: Q25 trimming with fastp, MiXCR clone assembly, productive beta chains retained. Rows merge per CDR3 protein into single entries with the most common DNA and genes. This sample lists around 210,000 distinct CDR3 sequences; almost 65% were detected once. In total, the top ten clones hold 6% to 8.5% of the sample.

Input material: peripheral blood. These receptors were collected from a woman aged 55-70 years with primary liver carcinoma and hepatitis B virus infection.

This clonotype came up many times. The chain is built from TRBV11-3 and TRBJ2-1; 9 nucleotides align to TRBD1. CDR3 size: 15 residues. V lost 2 bases and J lost 2; bases outside the gene matches: 1. Germline CDR1 is SGHNT and CDR2 is YENEEA. In DNA form, the CDR3 reads TGTGCCAGCAGCTTAAGGACAGGGGCCTACAATGAGCAGTTCTTC. Its translation: CASSLRTGAYNEQFF.

This clonotype was seen once. A read error may account for a junction end that differs from germline. This sequence joins TRBV12-3 or TRBV12-4 and TRBJ2-7, with D possibly TRBD2 on 6 matching bases. There are 14 residues in the CDR3. The CDR3, as DNA: TGTGCCAGCAGCTTGGGACTGAAGACTTACGAGCAATACTTC. Translating it yields CASSLGLKTYEQYF.

A word on this clonotype: This clone may be a read error of a much larger clone one base away. The V and J genes are TRBV28 and TRBJ1-5; no definite D call. Matching the DNA end better, TRBJ2-3 makes the J call doubtful. Germline-derived CDR1 and CDR2 are MDHEN and SYDVKM. The CDR3 totals 14 residues. The CDR3 sequence: CASMWHLLGQPQYF. Here the CDR3 DNA reads TGTGCCAGCATGTGGCACCTCCTAGGTCAGCCCCAGTATTTT.

The chain uses TRBV11-3 and TRBJ2-1, with 11 positions matching TRBD2. V was clipped by 5 bases and J by 8 bases; unmatched bases: 5. CDR1 is SGHNT and CDR2 is YENEEA in the germline V gene. The CDR3 is 14 amino acids. For the CDR3, the DNA is TGTGCCAGCAGCATCGGGACTAGCGGCGATGAGCAGTTCTTC. It is translated as CASSIGTSGDEQFF. The variable domain in full, completed from reference TRBV11-3 and TRBJ2-1, reads EAGVVQSPRYKIIEKKQPVAFWCNPISGHNTLYWYLQNLGQGPELLIRYENEEAVDDSQLPKDRFSAERLKGVDSTLKIQPAELGDSAVYLCASSIGTSGDEQFFGPGTRLTVL.

Turning to this clonotype: The CDR3 carries no conserved terminal phenylalanine or tryptophan, so it likely arises from a read error. V usage is TRBV12-3 or TRBV12-4 and J usage is TRBJ1-1; 8 bases fit TRBD1. The V segment lost 6 bases and the J segment 4 bases; nucleotides outside the gene matches: 16. The CDR3 consists of 17 residues. CDR3 region: CASSPHRTGIGTTEAFI. The CDR3 nucleotides read TGTGCCAGCAGCCCCCACCGGACAGGGATCGGGACCACTGAAGCTTTCATT.

The CDR3 sequence: CAWGMGLNEQYF. CDR3 nucleotide sequence: TGTGCCTGGGGTATGGGGTTGAACGAGCAGTACTTC. The V call is TRBV30, the J call TRBJ2-7, with D unclear. CDR3 size: 12 residues. Germline V gene lookup returns CDR1 GTSNPN and CDR2 SVGIG (reference sequence). V lost 5 bases to trimming and J lost 5 bases, with 13 bases between them.

Of note for this clonotype: At one end, the junction sequence differs from germline, possibly due to a read error. V gene TRBV11-2 combines with J gene TRBJ1-4; D might be TRBD1 (5 bases). Per the germline V gene, CDR1 is SGHAT and CDR2 is FQNNGV. The CDR3 has 15 residues. The CDR3 loop reads CTSSHTTEANEKLFF. The CDR3 region has the DNA TGTACCAGCAGCCACACGACAGAGGCTAATGAAAAACTGTTTTTT. Together with reference TRBV11-2 and TRBJ1-4, the CDR3 gives the full variable domain: EAGVAQSPRYKIIEKRQSVAFWCNPISGHATLYWYQQILGQGPKLLIQFQNNGVVDDSQLPKDRFSAERLKGVDSTLKIQPAKLEDSAVYLCTSSHTTEANEKLFFGSGTQLSVL.

This clonotype was detected only once. A much bigger clone sits one base away, suggesting this may be a read error. This chain links TRBV6-5 with TRBJ1-1; weak D call: TRBD1 (5 bases). CDR3 length: 14 residues. CDR1 and CDR2 from the germline V gene are MNHEY and SVGAGI. DNA for the CDR3: TGTGCCAGCAGTTACGCAGGGTTGAACAGTGAAGCTTTCTTT. Its translation is CASSYAGLNSEAFF.

A note on this clonotype: This may be a read error, as it is one base from a much larger clone. V is TRBV6-5 and J is TRBJ2-3, with TRBD2 matching 8 bases. With V trimmed by 7 bases and J by 6 bases, 12 bases remained unmatched. From germline, CDR1 is MNHEY and CDR2 SVGAGI. The CDR3 spans 15 residues. CDR3 coding DNA: TGTGCCAGCACCTCCGCCTCGGGAGGGAGGGATACGCAGTATTTT. This sequence encodes CASTSASGGRDTQYF.

About this clonotype itself: This may stem from a read error, because a much larger clone lies one nucleotide away. The chain links TRBV14 to TRBJ2-1; D is undetermined. CDR3 size: 12 residues. Germline lookup yields CDR1 SGHDN and CDR2 FVKESK. Trimming left V 4 bases short and J 6 bases short, with 7 bases between. In nucleotides, the CDR3 is TGTGCCAGCAGCCTCAATTTCAATGAGCAGTTCTTC. Its protein is CASSLNFNEQFF.

This clonotype showed up just a few times. One base away lies a much larger clone, so this may be a sequencing read error. This chain links TRBV12-3 or TRBV12-4 with TRBJ2-7; 9 bases agree with TRBD1. This CDR3 is 16 amino acids long. CDR3: CASSFSGTGKSYGQYF. CDR3 nucleotides: TGTGCCAGCAGCTTTTCCGGGACAGGGAAATCCTACGGGCAGTACTTC.

This clonotype was seen only a few times. V and J are TRBV11-2 and TRBJ2-7; 9 bases map to TRBD2. J gave up 1 base and V 5 bases, and 9 bases lay outside the gene matches. Germline V gene sequence: CDR1 SGHAT, CDR2 FQNNGV. This CDR3 has 16 amino acids. Here the CDR3 DNA reads TGTGCCAGCAGCATGATAGCGGGAGAAGGTTCCTACGAGCAGTACTTC. It codes for CASSMIAGEGSYEQYF.

This clonotype occurred once. The chain links TRBV28 to TRBJ1-2; D may be TRBD1 (6 bases). Trimming left V 3 bases short and J 1 base short, with 12 bases between. The germline V gene has CDR1 MDHEN and CDR2 SYDVKM. This CDR3 has 15 amino acids. CDR3 sequence: CASSLGRGGNYGYTF. The CDR3 bases are TGTGCCAGCAGTTTGGGTCGAGGGGGTAACTATGGCTACACCTTC.

At least ten counts were recorded for this clonotype. The V and J genes are TRBV11-1 and TRBJ2-7; 7 nucleotides agree with TRBD1. This CDR3 region has 16 residues. J lost 2 bases, V lost 0 bases, and 7 bases had no gene match. CDR1 SGHAT and CDR2 FQDESV come from the germline V gene (reference sequence). The CDR3 protein is CASSLAPGQAAYEQYF. DNA of the CDR3: TGTGCCAGCAGCTTAGCCCCAGGACAGGCAGCCTACGAGCAGTACTTC. The variable domain in full, completed from reference TRBV11-1 and TRBJ2-7, reads EAEVAQSPRYKITEKSQAVAFWCDPISGHATLYWYRQILGQGPELLVQFQDESVVDDSQLPKDRFSAERLKGVDSTLKIQPAELGDSAMYLCASSLAPGQAAYEQYFGPGTRLTVT.

This clonotype was seen a few times. This chain connects TRBV7-9 to TRBJ1-3; D is unresolved. Trimming removed 8 bases at V and 0 bases at J, with 17 bases between. Germline CDR1 reads SEHNR; CDR2 reads FQNEAQ (reference sequence). There are 16 residues in the CDR3. CDR3 protein: CASDPDRTLSGNTIYF. The CDR3 bases are TGTGCCAGCGATCCCGACCGAACCCTCTCTGGAAACACCATATATTTT.

This clonotype was seen ten or more times. The chain is built from TRBV11-2 and TRBJ2-7; 9 bases are a match to TRBD2. This CDR3 region has 15 residues. CDR1 and CDR2 (germline): SGHAT, FQNNGV. Trimming removed 5 bases from V and 5 bases from J; junction bases left unmatched: 10. For the CDR3, the DNA is TGTGCCAGCAGCCCTTTAGCGGGGGCGCGGGACGAGCAGTACTTC. As protein: CASSPLAGARDEQYF.

This clonotype was picked up many times. The rearrangement joins TRBV6-2 or TRBV6-3 to TRBJ2-3; tentatively, D is TRBD2 (6 bases). Trimming took off 4 bases at V and 0 bases at J, with 8 bases between the two ends. The CDR3 runs to 14 residues. The germline V gene encodes CDR1 MNHEY and CDR2 SVGEGT. CDR3 sequence reads: CASSSGTSTDTQYF. The CDR3 region has the DNA TGTGCCAGCAGTTCCGGGACTAGCACAGATACGCAGTATTTT.

The chain links TRBV6-1 to TRBJ2-7; D not resolved. With 6 bases removed from V and 2 bases from J, the gap between germline ends came to 5 bases. The CDR3 runs to 11 residues. CDR1 is MNHNS, CDR2 SASEGT, per germline. The CDR3 region is CASRYAYEQYF. The CDR3 DNA reads TGTGCCAGCAGGTATGCCTACGAGCAGTACTTC.

About this clonotype: A single base separates this from a much larger clone, so it may be a read error. The rearrangement joins TRBV12-3 or TRBV12-4 to TRBJ2-2, with a weak D call TRBD2 (5 bases). The CDR3 is made up of 13 amino acids. V was clipped by 4 bases and J by 4 bases, with 7 bases between them. CDR3 loop: CASSSTITGELFF. The CDR3 coding sequence is TGTGCCAGCAGTTCGACTATCACCGGGGAGCTGTTTTTT.

Remarks on this clonotype: At one boundary the junction diverges from the germline segment, which might be a read error. The chain recombines TRBV30 with TRBJ2-7; 11 nucleotides match TRBD2. CDR3 length: 17 residues. Germline assignment: CDR1 GTSNPN and CDR2 SVGIG (reference sequence). CDR3 bases: TGTGCCTGGAGGAGAGGTCCGGGACTAGCGGACCGGCACGAGGAGTACTTC. This translates into CAWRRGPGLADRHEEYF.

About this clonotype itself: Being one base from a much bigger clone, this may be a read error. The CDR3 bases are TGCGCCAGCAGCTCAGGCCGGGGCTCCATAGATACGCAGTATTTT. Residues: CASSSGRGSIDTQYF. The chain is built from TRBV5-1 and TRBJ2-3; D may be TRBD1 or TRBD2 (5 bases each). Germline V CDR1 and CDR2: SGHRS, YFSETQ. Trimming pared 3 bases from V and 5 bases from J, leaving 16 bases between. The CDR3 consists of 15 residues.

On this clonotype itself: A much larger clone lies a single base off, so this may be a read error. The rearrangement joins TRBV4-1 to TRBJ2-5; D is perhaps TRBD1 or TRBD2 (5 bases each). The CDR3 extends over 15 amino acids. In germline, CDR1 is MGHRA, CDR2 YSYEKL. The CDR3 reads CASSQDLGDWETQCF. The CDR3 DNA sequence: TGCGCCAGCAGCCAAGATTTGGGGGATTGGGAGACCCAGTGCTTC.

This clonotype was seen once. A much larger clone differs from this one at a single base, so this may be a read error. This CDR3 is missing its conserved last phenylalanine or tryptophan, likely due to a read error. This chain links TRBV6-1 with TRBJ2-1, with TRBD2 matching over 12 bases. Germline CDR1 is MNHNS and CDR2 is SASEGT. This CDR3 has 16 amino acids. Trimming cost V 4 bases and J 8 bases; bases outside gene matches: 9. Here the CDR3 DNA reads TGTGCCAGCAGTGGCCAACTAGCGGGAGGTTTAGATGAGCAGTTCTCC. Translation gives CASSGQLAGGLDEQFS.

Regarding this clonotype: A much larger clone differs from this one at a single base, so this may be a read error. The V gene is TRBV4-1, the J gene TRBJ2-1; 10 bases are a match to TRBD2. Per germline, CDR1 MGHRA and CDR2 YSYEKL. This CDR3 has 18 residues. The CDR3 protein is CASRLGLAAVRSFNEQFF. CDR3 in DNA: TGCGCCAGCAGGCTAGGACTAGCGGCAGTCCGTTCCTTCAATGAGCAGTTCTTC.

This clonotype was seen many times. The rearrangement uses TRBV10-3 and TRBJ1-5; D is possibly TRBD1 (6 bases). The CDR3 length is 15 residues. The V end was cut by 4 bases, the J end by 5 bases, with 15 bases between. CDR1 is ENHRY, CDR2 SYGVKD, per germline. CDR3 region: CAISGTGSGDQPQHF. The CDR3 DNA reads TGTGCCATCAGTGGAACAGGGTCAGGGGATCAGCCCCAGCATTTT.

The V call is TRBV19, the J call TRBJ2-5, with D possibly called TRBD1 or TRBD2 (5 bases each). The CDR3 runs 14 residues. The V end lost 7 bases, the J end lost 1 base, and 13 bases lay between the germline ends. CDR1 and CDR2 from the germline V gene are LNHDA and SQIVND (reference sequence). CDR3 nucleotide sequence: TGTGCCAGTAACACCCCGGGACGCCAAGAGACCCAGTACTTC. Protein product: CASNTPGRQETQYF.

This clonotype showed up many times. This chain joins TRBV10-3 and TRBJ2-1; TRBD1 matches at 7 bases. CDR3 length equals 15 residues. Germline V gene sequence: CDR1 ENHRY, CDR2 SYGVKD. Trimming took 6 bases from V and 0 from J; bases not matched to a gene: 5. This chain's CDR3 is CAIRVRDSSYNEQFF. The CDR3 nucleotides read TGTGCCATCAGGGTACGGGACAGCTCCTACAATGAGCAGTTCTTC.

This clonotype showed up many times. The chain employs TRBV4-1 and TRBJ2-1; 7 positions agree with TRBD1. The CDR3 sequence is 18 residues long. CDR1 and CDR2 (germline): MGHRA, YSYEKL. V was clipped by 0 bases and J by 5 bases; unmatched bases: 13. The CDR3 DNA reads as TGCGCCAGCAGCCAAGATCTGTACGGGACAGCCTTCGACAATGAGCAGTTCTTC. Its protein is CASSQDLYGTAFDNEQFF.

About this clonotype: One end of the junction is discordant with germline, which a read error may explain. V and J are TRBV6-1 and TRBJ1-2, with D maybe TRBD1 (5 bases). Germline loops: CDR1 MNHNS, CDR2 SASEGT. CDR3 size: 13 residues. The CDR3 nucleotides are TGTGCCAGCAGCCGGGGGGGAAATTATGGCTACATCTTC. Translating gives CASSRGGNYGYIF.

This clonotype was seen once. V usage is TRBV11-1 and J usage is TRBJ2-3; 11 bases match TRBD1. This CDR3 spans 15 amino acids. Germline CDR1 is SGHAT and CDR2 is FQDESV (reference sequence). The J segment lost 6 bases and the V segment lost 7 bases, leaving 9 bases of the junction unmatched. CDR3 nucleotide sequence: TGTGCCAGCATCTGGGGACAGGGGGATACGGATACGCAGTATTTT. As protein: CASIWGQGDTDTQYF.